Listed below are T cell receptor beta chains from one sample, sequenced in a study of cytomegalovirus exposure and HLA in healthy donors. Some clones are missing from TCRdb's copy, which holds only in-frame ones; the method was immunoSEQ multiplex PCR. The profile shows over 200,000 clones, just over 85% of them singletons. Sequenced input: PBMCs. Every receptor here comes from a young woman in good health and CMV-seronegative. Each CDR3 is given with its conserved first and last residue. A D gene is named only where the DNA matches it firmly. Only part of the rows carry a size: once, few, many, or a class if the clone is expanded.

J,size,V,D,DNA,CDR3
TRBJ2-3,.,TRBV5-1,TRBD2,TGCGCCAGCAGCTCGGGGGGGATCACAGATACGCAGTATTTT,CASSSGGITDTQYF
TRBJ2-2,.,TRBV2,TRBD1,TGTGCCAGCAGTTGGGACAGGGTAACCGGGGAGCTGTTTTTT,CASSWDRVTGELFF
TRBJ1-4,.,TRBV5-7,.,TGTGCCAGCAGCTTGAAGGGGAGGCCTAATGAAAAACTGTTTTTT,CASSLKGRPNEKLFF
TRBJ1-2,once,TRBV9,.,TGTGCCAGCAGCGCGTTTTATGGCTACACCTTC,CASSAFYGYTF
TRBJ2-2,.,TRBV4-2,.,TGTGCCAGCAGCCAAGAAACGGTAGTAAACACCGGGGAGCTGTTTTTT,CASSQETVVNTGELFF
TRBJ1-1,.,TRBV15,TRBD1,TGTGCCACCAGCAGGACTAGACAGGGCACTGAAGCTTTCTTT,CATSRTRQGTEAFF
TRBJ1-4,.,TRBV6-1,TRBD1,TGTGCCAGCAGTGACAGGACAGGAGCTTATGAAAAACTGTTTTTT,CASSDRTGAYEKLFF
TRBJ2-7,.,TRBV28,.,TGTGCCAGCACCGACAGTTCAAGCTCCTACGAGCAGTACTTC,CASTDSSSSYEQYF
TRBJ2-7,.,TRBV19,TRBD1,TGTGCCAGTAGCGACAGGGGGGTTCCCTACGAGCAGTACTTC,CASSDRGVPYEQYF
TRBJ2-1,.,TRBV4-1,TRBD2,TGCGCCAGCAGCCCGCATCATTGGTCTAGCGGTAAACACAATGAGCAGTTCTTC,CASSPHHWSSGKHNEQFF
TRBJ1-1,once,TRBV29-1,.,TGCAGCGTTGCTGGGGGGGCGAACACTGAAGCTTTCTTT,CSVAGGANTEAFF
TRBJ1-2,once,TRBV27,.,TGTGCCAGCAGCCTCCGCCGGGGTAACTATGGCTACACCTTC,CASSLRRGNYGYTF
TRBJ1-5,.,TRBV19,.,TGTGCCAGTAGTATACGGTGGCAGCCCCAGCATTTT,CASSIRWQPQHF
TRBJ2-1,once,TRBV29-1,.,TGCAGCGCCGACACACCTTACTCCTACAATGAGCAGTTCTTC,CSADTPYSYNEQFF
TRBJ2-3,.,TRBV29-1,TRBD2,TGCAGCGTGGGACTAGCGGGATCAGATACGCAGTATTTT,CSVGLAGSDTQYF
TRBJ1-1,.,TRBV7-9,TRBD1,TGTGCCAGCAGCAGACGGGACAGCCTTTTGAACACTGAAGCTTTCTTT,CASSRRDSLLNTEAFF
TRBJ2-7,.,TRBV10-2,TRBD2,TGCGCCAGCACCGAAGGACTAGCGGGAGGTCTTACCTACGAGCAGTACTTC,CASTEGLAGGLTYEQYF
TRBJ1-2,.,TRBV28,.,TGTGCCAGCAGTTCCACCCTGCGGACAGCGAACTATGGCTACACCTTC,CASSSTLRTANYGYTF
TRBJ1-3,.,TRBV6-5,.,TGTGCCAGCAGTTACTCGACCCAGGGAACGGGAAACACCATATATTTT,CASSYSTQGTGNTIYF
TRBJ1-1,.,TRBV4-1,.,TGCGCCAGCAGCGCACCAGGGGCGGTGAACACTGAAGCTTTCTTT,CASSAPGAVNTEAFF
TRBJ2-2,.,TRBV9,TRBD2,TGTGCCAGCAGCGGACGGACTAGCGGGAGGGCCACCGGGGAGCTGTTTTTT,CASSGRTSGRATGELFF
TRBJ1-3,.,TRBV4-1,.,TGCGCCAGCAGCATACAACCAGGGGTCTCTGGAAACACCATATATTTT,CASSIQPGVSGNTIYF
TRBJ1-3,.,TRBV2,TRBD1,TGTGCCAGCAGTCAGGGGGGTCCCTCTGGAAACACCATATATTTT,CASSQGGPSGNTIYF
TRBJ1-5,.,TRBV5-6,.,TGTGCCAGCAGTTTGGGAGGGTTCGGCAATCAGCCCCAGCATTTT,CASSLGGFGNQPQHF
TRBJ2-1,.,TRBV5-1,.,TGCGCCAGCAGCACCCAGCGGGCGTCCAGTTACAATGAGCAGTTCTTC,CASSTQRASSYNEQFF
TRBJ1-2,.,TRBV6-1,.,TGTGCCAGCAGTACGCGGACTCCCTACTTC,CASSTRTPYF
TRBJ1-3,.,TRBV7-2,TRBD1,TGTGCCAGCAGACGGGACAGGGCTCGCTCTGGAAACACCATATATTTT,CASRRDRARSGNTIYF
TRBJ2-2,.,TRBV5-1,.,TGCGCCAGCAGTTCCATACAGGGTCTAACCGGGGAGCTGTTTTTT,CASSSIQGLTGELFF
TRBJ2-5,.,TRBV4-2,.,TGTGCCAGCAGCCAAGGGGTCCGACTAGTTGGCGAGACCCAGTACTTC,CASSQGVRLVGETQYF
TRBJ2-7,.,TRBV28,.,TGTGCCAGCAGTCCGACCCGGGACGGGAGTAGCGAGCAGTACTTC,CASSPTRDGSSEQYF
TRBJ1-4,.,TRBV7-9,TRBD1,TGTGCCAGCAGCCGTGGGAACAGGGGTGGGGAAAAACTGTTTTTT,CASSRGNRGGEKLFF
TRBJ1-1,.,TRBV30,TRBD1,TGTGCCTGGGCCGTCGACAGGGCAACAATGAACACTGAAGCTTTCTTT,CAWAVDRATMNTEAFF
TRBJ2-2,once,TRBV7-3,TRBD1,TGTGCCAGCAGCTTCCCACCCTTGGGACAGTCGGACACCGGGGAGCTGTTTTTT,CASSFPPLGQSDTGELFF
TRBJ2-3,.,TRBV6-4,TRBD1,TGTGCCAGCAGCAGACAGGGGGCTATTACAGATACGCAGTATTTT,CASSRQGAITDTQYF
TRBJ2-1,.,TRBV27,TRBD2,TGTGCCAGCCTAGCGGGAGGGGATAATGAGCAGTTCTTC,CASLAGGDNEQFF
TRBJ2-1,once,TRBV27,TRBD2,TGTGCCAGCGCGACTAGCGGGAGTAATGAGCAGTTCTTC,CASATSGSNEQFF
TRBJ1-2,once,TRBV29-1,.,TGCAGCGTTGAGATTGGGGGCTACAGCTATGGCTACACCTTC,CSVEIGGYSYGYTF
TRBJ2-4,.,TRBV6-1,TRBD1,TGTGCCAGCAGACGACAGGGGGCGGTAAACATTCAGTACTTC,CASRRQGAVNIQYF
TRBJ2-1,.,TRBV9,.,TGTGCCAGCAGCGTAGAGGCGGAGATGTCGTACAATGAGCAGTTCTTC,CASSVEAEMSYNEQFF
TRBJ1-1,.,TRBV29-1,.,TGCAGCGCCGTAAACACTGAAGCTTTCTTT,CSAVNTEAFF
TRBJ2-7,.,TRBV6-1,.,TGTGCCAGCAGTGGGGGCCCTACCGACGAGCAGTACTTC,CASSGGPTDEQYF
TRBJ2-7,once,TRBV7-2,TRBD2,TGTGCCAGCAGCTCCCGTACGTCCTCTAGCGGGAGGCCCTACGAGCAGTACTTC,CASSSRTSSSGRPYEQYF
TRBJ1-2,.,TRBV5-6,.,TGTGCCAGCAGCCTACTACAGGGAATGAGTGGCTACACCTTC,CASSLLQGMSGYTF
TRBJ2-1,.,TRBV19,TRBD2,TGTGCCAGTGGACTAGCGGGAGGGGTTGAGCAGTTCTTC,CASGLAGGVEQFF
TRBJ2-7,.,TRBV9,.,TGTGCCAGCAGCGTAGCAGGGTTCTACGAGCAGTACTTC,CASSVAGFYEQYF
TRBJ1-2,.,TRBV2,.,TGTGCCAGCAGTCTCAGGGCTCAGTACGATGGCTACACCTTC,CASSLRAQYDGYTF
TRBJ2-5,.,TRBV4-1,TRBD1,TGCGCCAGCAGCCAAGATCCCAACGGTGACAGGGAATTACGGCAAGAGACCCAGTACTTC,CASSQDPNGDRELRQETQYF